One sample yielded the 7 T cell receptor beta chains listed below, sequenced in a study of blood T cells in healthy people across ages. A second PCR, run for roughly 6 to 11 cycles, used a sample-barcoded 5' primer plus a J-beta primer mix. One entry per CDR3 protein results from TCRdb running MiXCR on the 5' RACE reads. The profile shows roughly 1.9 million distinct CDR3 sequences, about two fifths of them singletons. Sequencing was done on a sample of blood. The receptors shown here come from a human donor in good health.

The sample holds a few counts of this clonotype. The J gene is TRBJ2-7, the V gene TRBV4-1; TRBD1 matches 7 bases. J was trimmed by 3 bases and V by 3 bases; bases with no gene match: 8. Germline assignment: CDR1 MGHRA and CDR2 YSYEKL. This CDR3 contains 15 residues. The CDR3 sequence: CASSQGDSGIYEQYF. CDR3 sequence (DNA): TGCGCCAGCAGCCAGGGGGACAGCGGAATCTACGAGCAGTACTTC.

The chain is built from TRBV3-1 and TRBJ1-5; tentative D call: TRBD1 (5 bases). CDR3 length: 14 amino acids. The germline CDR1 and CDR2 sequences are LGHDT and YNNKEL (reference sequence). V lost 1 base, J lost 8 bases, and 12 bases lay in between. The CDR3 DNA reads TGTGCCAGCAGCCAAGTACCAGGGCTAAAGCCCCAGCATTTT. Translated: CASSQVPGLKPQHF.

This clonotype occurred a few times. For the CDR3, the DNA is TGTGCCAGCAGTTACTCGGACCGGGACATCGATTCACCCCTCCACTTT. Protein: CASSYSDRDIDSPLHF. The chain links TRBV6-5 to TRBJ1-6, with D perhaps TRBD1 (6 bases). The CDR3 extends over 16 amino acids. V gave up 0 bases and J gave up 8 bases, with 14 bases separating them. In germline, CDR1 is MNHEY, CDR2 SVGAGI.

CDR3 bases: TGTGCCAGCAGTTTGGAGGGCGGGGGAACTTTCTATGGCTACACCTTC. This translates into CASSLEGGGTFYGYTF. The genes are TRBV27 and TRBJ1-2, with a possible D match to TRBD1 (5 bases). The CDR3 consists of 16 residues. V was cut by 3 bases and J by 4 bases, with 18 bases left in between. Germline CDR1 is MNHEY and CDR2 is SMNVEV (reference sequence).

This clonotype appeared a few times. The V gene is TRBV5-1, the J gene TRBJ2-5; 11 positions match TRBD2. The V gene's germline CDR1 is SGHRS and CDR2 YFSETQ. Trimming removed 4 bases from V and 5 bases from J; junction bases left unmatched: 13. This CDR3 is built from 17 residues. DNA for the CDR3: TGCGCCAGCAGCCTACTTGGGACTAGCGGTGTGGAGGAGACCCAGTACTTC. It specifies CASSLLGTSGVEETQYF.

The V gene is TRBV19, the J gene TRBJ1-2; D not certain. V was pared by 9 bases and J by 5 bases, with 13 bases between. This CDR3 is 12 amino acids long. The germline V gene encodes CDR1 LNHDA and CDR2 SQIVND (reference sequence). The DNA of the CDR3 is TGTGCCAGCTCCCTGTGGATGTATGGCTACACCTTC. It specifies CASSLWMYGYTF. Combining the CDR3 with reference TRBV19 and TRBJ1-2 gives the whole variable domain DGGITQSPKYLFRKEGQNVTLSCEQNLNHDAMYWYRQDPGQGLRLIYYSQIVNDFQKGDIAEGYSVSREKKESFPLTVTSAQKNPTAFYLCASSLWMYGYTFGSGTRLTVV.

The rearrangement uses TRBV15 and TRBJ2-1; D is uncertain. The CDR3 covers 14 residues. Per germline, CDR1 LNHNV and CDR2 YYDKDF (reference sequence). Trimming shortened V by 1 base and J by 6 bases, and 10 bases separated the two germline ends. The CDR3 reads CATSRGEGFNEQFF. In nucleotides, the CDR3 is TGTGCCACCAGCAGAGGAGAAGGGTTCAATGAGCAGTTCTTC.